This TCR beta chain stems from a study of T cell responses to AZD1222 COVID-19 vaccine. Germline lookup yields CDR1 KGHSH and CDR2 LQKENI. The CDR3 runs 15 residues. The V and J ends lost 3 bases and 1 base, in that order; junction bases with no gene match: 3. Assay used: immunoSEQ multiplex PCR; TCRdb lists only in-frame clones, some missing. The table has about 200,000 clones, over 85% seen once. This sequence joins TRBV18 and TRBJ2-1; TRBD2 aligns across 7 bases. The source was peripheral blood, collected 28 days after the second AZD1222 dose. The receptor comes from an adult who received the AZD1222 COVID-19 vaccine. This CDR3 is CASSPGRGSYNEQFF. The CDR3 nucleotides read TGTGCCAGCTCACCGGGGAGGGGATCCTACAATGAGCAGTTCTTC.